The 21 T cell receptor beta chains listed next were all sequenced from one sample in a study of blood T cell repertoires in COVID-19. Sequencing was performed with immunoSEQ multiplex PCR; in TCRdb, only in-frame clones are kept and a portion is missing. This table holds some 340,000 clones, 90% found once. The sequencing sample was made of PBMCs or T cells enriched from blood (not recorded which). These receptors all stem from a woman aged 25 to 39 who had been exposed to COVID-19.

The V call is TRBV30, the J call TRBJ1-1; D is uncertain. CDR3 size: 16 residues. The germline V gene has CDR1 GTSNPN and CDR2 SVGIG (reference sequence). V was trimmed by 4 bases and J by 4 bases, leaving 22 bases between them. CDR3 protein: CAWTSPTSPASTEAFF. CDR3 in DNA: TGTGCCTGGACCTCCCCAACGTCTCCCGCTAGCACTGAAGCTTTCTTT.

The rearrangement links TRBV11-3 to TRBJ2-2; D gene unclear. This CDR3 comprises 14 residues. The germline CDR1 and CDR2 sequences are SGHNT and YENEEA. Between the trimmed V and J ends, which lost 2 bases and 2 bases, there was a span of 6 bases. In nucleotides, the CDR3 is TGTGCCAGCAGCTTAAACAGTAACACCGGGGAGCTGTTTTTT. It codes for CASSLNSNTGELFF.

This chain joins TRBV27 and TRBJ1-1; TRBD1 might be the D (5 bases). The CDR3 is 14 amino acids. V lost 3 bases and J 5 bases, leaving 13 bases between the germline ends. Germline V gene lookup returns CDR1 MNHEY and CDR2 SMNVEV (reference sequence). The DNA for the CDR3 is TGTGCCAGCAGTTTTAACAGGCTTGGTACTGAAGCTTTCTTT. Its protein is CASSFNRLGTEAFF.

The V gene is TRBV7-2, the J gene TRBJ1-1; no clear D gene. The V gene lost 5 bases and the J gene lost 5 bases, with 12 bases spanning the gap. The CDR3 consists of 13 residues. Germline V gives CDR1 SGHTA, CDR2 FQGNSA. The DNA of the CDR3 is TGTGCCAGCAGCCACACGCCGGGTACTGAAGCTTTCTTT. This encodes CASSHTPGTEAFF.

V gene TRBV6-1 combines with J gene TRBJ1-1; D possibly corresponds to TRBD1 (5 bases). Germline CDR1 MNHNS, CDR2 SASEGT. V was pared by 3 bases and J by 5 bases, with 13 bases between. This CDR3 spans 14 amino acids. For the CDR3, the DNA is TGTGCCAGCAGTGAGGGACTTGAGGAAACTGAAGCTTTCTTT. Its protein is CASSEGLEETEAFF.

V and J are TRBV7-9 and TRBJ1-1; D not resolved. V lost 1 base, J lost 7 bases, and 16 bases lay in between. There are 15 residues in the CDR3. Germline-derived CDR1 and CDR2 are SEHNR and FQNEAQ (reference sequence). CDR3 residues: CASSLGLSGLGEAFF. DNA for the CDR3: TGTGCCAGCAGCTTAGGTCTATCGGGGTTAGGTGAAGCTTTCTTT.

This chain links TRBV10-3 with TRBJ2-3; D remains ambiguous. The CDR3 totals 18 residues. From germline, CDR1 is ENHRY and CDR2 SYGVKD. Trimming cost V 0 bases and J 0 bases, with 16 bases left between them. The CDR3 loop reads CAISESISQISSTDTQYF. In DNA form, the CDR3 reads TGTGCCATCAGTGAGTCGATTTCCCAGATATCTAGCACAGATACGCAGTATTTT.

The chain links TRBV4-1 to TRBJ2-1; D may be TRBD2 (5 bases). V lost 0 bases to trimming and J lost 7 bases, with 16 bases between them. CDR1 is MGHRA, CDR2 YSYEKL, per germline. The CDR3 consists of 16 residues. The CDR3 DNA is TGCGCCAGCAGCCAAGATCACGGGGTTGTGGTTAATGAGCAGTTCTTC. Translation: CASSQDHGVVVNEQFF.

The chain uses TRBV27 and TRBJ2-2, with D possibly TRBD1 on 6 matching bases. CDR3 size: 15 residues. Germline V gene lookup returns CDR1 MNHEY and CDR2 SMNVEV (reference sequence). V shed 4 bases and J shed 1 base, with 10 bases lying between them. CDR3 DNA: TGTGCCAGCAGTTACGGGACACGGAACACCGGGGAGCTGTTTTTT. Translating it yields CASSYGTRNTGELFF.

J is TRBJ1-2 and V is TRBV6-5, with a possible D match to TRBD1 (5 bases). The V end was cut by 6 bases, the J end by 7 bases, with 12 bases between. CDR1 is MNHEY and CDR2 is SVGAGI in the germline V gene. The CDR3 is 12 residues long. The CDR3 sequence is CASRVGAGGYTF. In DNA, the CDR3 is TGTGCCAGCAGAGTAGGGGCCGGTGGCTACACCTTC.

The rearrangement joins TRBV3-1 (or the pseudogene TRBV3-2) to TRBJ1-1; 7 bases map to TRBD1. The CDR3 is 17 residues long. V shed 4 bases and J 3 bases; nucleotides not matched to a gene: 14. Germline CDR1 and CDR2: LGHDT and YNNKEL (reference sequence). CDR3 sequence: CASSLGTAPERHTEAFF. In DNA form, the CDR3 reads TGTGCCAGCAGCCTTGGGACAGCCCCAGAGAGGCACACTGAAGCTTTCTTT.

This clone appeared once. This chain joins TRBV19 and TRBJ1-6, with D possibly matching TRBD1 (5 bases). This CDR3 spans 16 amino acids. Germline loops: CDR1 LNHDA, CDR2 SQIVND (reference sequence). Trimming took off 4 bases at V and 8 bases at J, with 18 bases between the two ends. CDR3 sequence reads: CASSRDSGPRYSPLHF. The CDR3 DNA sequence: TGTGCCAGTAGTAGAGACAGTGGCCCGAGGTATTCACCCCTCCACTTT.

The chain combines TRBV30 with TRBJ1-6, with 7 bases fitting TRBD1. This CDR3 region has 13 residues. V lost 5 bases and J lost 9; bases outside the gene matches: 7. Germline V CDR1 and CDR2: GTSNPN, SVGIG (reference sequence). The CDR3: CAWDRVNGSPLHF. In DNA form, the CDR3 reads TGTGCCTGGGACAGGGTTAACGGTTCACCCCTCCACTTT.

This clone was seen once. V gene TRBV5-1 combines with J gene TRBJ1-3; the match to TRBD1 covers 10 bases. This CDR3 contains 16 residues. J gave up 4 bases and V 0 bases, and 4 bases lay outside the gene matches. CDR1 is SGHRS and CDR2 is YFSETQ in the germline V gene. The DNA for the CDR3 is TGCGCCAGCAGCTTGGGACAGGGGGCTTCAGGAAACACCATATATTTT. Amino acids: CASSLGQGASGNTIYF.

The chain employs TRBV24-1 and TRBJ2-1, with 10 bases aligning to TRBD1. Trimming took 4 bases from V and 8 from J; bases not matched to a gene: 13. The CDR3 spans 17 residues. CDR1 is KGHDR, CDR2 SFDVKD, per germline. CDR3 in DNA: TGTGCCACCAGTGACATTTCCGGGACAGGGGACGTCGATGAGCAGTTCTTC. Translating gives CATSDISGTGDVDEQFF.

The chain is built from TRBV6-5 and TRBJ2-2; weak D call: TRBD1 (5 bases). Germline values: CDR1 MNHEY, CDR2 SVGAGI. V dropped 7 bases and J dropped 1 base, with 13 bases sitting between them. CDR3 size: 15 residues. The CDR3 sequence is CASTRRQKNTGELFF. The CDR3 DNA reads TGTGCCAGCACCCGTCGACAGAAGAACACCGGGGAGCTGTTTTTT.

The chain is built from TRBV11-2 and TRBJ1-2; tentatively, D is TRBD1 (5 bases). Germline values: CDR1 SGHAT, CDR2 FQNNGV. Trimming removed 3 bases at V and 10 bases at J, with 9 bases between. The CDR3 sequence is 11 residues long. The CDR3 sequence is CASSFGGVYTF. In DNA, the CDR3 is TGTGCCAGCAGCTTTGGAGGGGTCTACACCTTC.

V usage is TRBV4-3 and J usage is TRBJ1-6; a possible D gene is TRBD1 (6 bases). V was cut by 0 bases and J by 0 bases, with 12 bases left in between. Looked up from germline, CDR1 is LGHNA and CDR2 is YSLEER. This CDR3 is 18 amino acids long. CDR3 amino acids: CASSQDRDTSSYNSPLHF. CDR3 coding DNA: TGCGCCAGCAGCCAAGACCGGGACACGAGCTCCTATAATTCACCCCTCCACTTT.

This chain joins TRBV18 and TRBJ2-1, with 7 bases identical to TRBD2. The trim removed 6 bases at V and 1 base at J, leaving 6 bases unmatched. CDR1 KGHSH and CDR2 LQKENI come from the germline V gene. The CDR3 sequence is 15 residues long. The DNA of the CDR3 is TGTGCCAGCTCCGGAGGGGAGGGTTCCTACAATGAGCAGTTCTTC. It is translated as CASSGGEGSYNEQFF.

This clone has only a few counts. V gene TRBV6-1 combines with J gene TRBJ1-1; possible D gene TRBD1, 5 bases. The CDR3 length is 12 residues. V was clipped by 3 bases and J by 5 bases, with 7 bases between them. Germline lookup yields CDR1 MNHNS and CDR2 SASEGT. For the CDR3, the DNA is TGTGCCAGCAGTGACGGGGGGACTGAAGCTTTCTTT. This sequence encodes CASSDGGTEAFF.

There are a few counts of this clone. The chain carries TRBV7-2 and TRBJ1-2; D perhaps matches TRBD1 (5 bases). The CDR3 has 15 amino acids. CDR1 is SGHTA and CDR2 is FQGNSA in the germline V gene. V dropped 2 bases and J dropped 1 base, with 11 bases sitting between them. CDR3 nucleotide sequence: TGTGCCAGCAGCTTACAGGGCCGTAGTAACTATGGCTACACCTTC. It encodes CASSLQGRSNYGYTF.